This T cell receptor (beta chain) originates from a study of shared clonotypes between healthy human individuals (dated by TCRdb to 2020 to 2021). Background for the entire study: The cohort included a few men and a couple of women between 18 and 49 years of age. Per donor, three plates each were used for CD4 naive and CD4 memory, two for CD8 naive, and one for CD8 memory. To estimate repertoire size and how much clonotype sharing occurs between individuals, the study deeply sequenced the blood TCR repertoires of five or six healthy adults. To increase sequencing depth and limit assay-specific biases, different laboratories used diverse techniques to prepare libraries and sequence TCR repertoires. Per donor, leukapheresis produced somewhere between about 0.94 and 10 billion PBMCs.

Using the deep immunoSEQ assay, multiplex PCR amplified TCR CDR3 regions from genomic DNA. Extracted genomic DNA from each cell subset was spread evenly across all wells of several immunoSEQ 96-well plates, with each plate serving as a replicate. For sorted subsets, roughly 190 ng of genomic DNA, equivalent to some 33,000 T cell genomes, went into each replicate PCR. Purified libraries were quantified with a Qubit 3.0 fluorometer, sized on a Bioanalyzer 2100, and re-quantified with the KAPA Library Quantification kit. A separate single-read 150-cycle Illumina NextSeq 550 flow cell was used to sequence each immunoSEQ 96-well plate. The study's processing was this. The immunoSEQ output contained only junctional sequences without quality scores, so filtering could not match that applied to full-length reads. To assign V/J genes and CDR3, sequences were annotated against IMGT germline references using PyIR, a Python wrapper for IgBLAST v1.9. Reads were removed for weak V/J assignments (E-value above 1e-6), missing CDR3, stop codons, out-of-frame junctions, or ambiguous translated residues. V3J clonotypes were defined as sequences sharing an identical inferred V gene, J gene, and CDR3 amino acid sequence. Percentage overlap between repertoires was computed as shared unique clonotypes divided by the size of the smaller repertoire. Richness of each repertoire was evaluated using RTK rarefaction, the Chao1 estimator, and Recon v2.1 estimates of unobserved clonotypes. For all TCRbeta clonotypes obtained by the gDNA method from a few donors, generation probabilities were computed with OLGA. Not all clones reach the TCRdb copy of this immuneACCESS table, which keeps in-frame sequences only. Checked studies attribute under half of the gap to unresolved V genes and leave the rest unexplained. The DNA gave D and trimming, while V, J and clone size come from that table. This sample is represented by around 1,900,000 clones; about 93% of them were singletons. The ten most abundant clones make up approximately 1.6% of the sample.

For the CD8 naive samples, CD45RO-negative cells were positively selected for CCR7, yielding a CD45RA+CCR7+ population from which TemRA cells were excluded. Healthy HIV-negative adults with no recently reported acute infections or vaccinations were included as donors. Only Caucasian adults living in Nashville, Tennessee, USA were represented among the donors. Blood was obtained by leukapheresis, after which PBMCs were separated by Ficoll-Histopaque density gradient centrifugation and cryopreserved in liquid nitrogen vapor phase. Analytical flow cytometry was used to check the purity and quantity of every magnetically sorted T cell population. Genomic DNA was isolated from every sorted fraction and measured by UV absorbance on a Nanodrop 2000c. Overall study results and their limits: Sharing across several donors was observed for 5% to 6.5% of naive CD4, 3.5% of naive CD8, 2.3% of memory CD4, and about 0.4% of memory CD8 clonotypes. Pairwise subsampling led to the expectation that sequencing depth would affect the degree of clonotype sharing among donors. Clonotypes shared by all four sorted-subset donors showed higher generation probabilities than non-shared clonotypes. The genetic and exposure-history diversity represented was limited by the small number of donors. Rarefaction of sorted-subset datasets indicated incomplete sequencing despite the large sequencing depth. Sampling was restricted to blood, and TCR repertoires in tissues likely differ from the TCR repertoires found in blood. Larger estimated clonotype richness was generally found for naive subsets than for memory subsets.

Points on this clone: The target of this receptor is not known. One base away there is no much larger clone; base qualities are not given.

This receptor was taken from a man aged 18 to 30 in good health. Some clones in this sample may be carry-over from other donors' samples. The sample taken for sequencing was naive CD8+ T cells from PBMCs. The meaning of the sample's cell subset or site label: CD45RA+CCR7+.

The DNA sequence follows: TGTGCCAGCAGGCCGGGACAGATCATTATGAACACCGGGGAGCTGTTTTTT. Its translation reads: CASRPGQIIMNTGELFF. The V gene is TRBV28 and the J gene is TRBJ2-2; 7 central bases correspond to TRBD1. Compared with germline, V lacks 6 bases and J lacks 1 base; bases without a gene match: 11. The germline V gene encodes CDR1 MDHEN and CDR2 SYDVKM. The CDR3 starts with the cysteine, ends with the phenylalanine, and has 17 residues. The sequence is cut down to CDR3 DNA, 51 bases in frame from base 1.